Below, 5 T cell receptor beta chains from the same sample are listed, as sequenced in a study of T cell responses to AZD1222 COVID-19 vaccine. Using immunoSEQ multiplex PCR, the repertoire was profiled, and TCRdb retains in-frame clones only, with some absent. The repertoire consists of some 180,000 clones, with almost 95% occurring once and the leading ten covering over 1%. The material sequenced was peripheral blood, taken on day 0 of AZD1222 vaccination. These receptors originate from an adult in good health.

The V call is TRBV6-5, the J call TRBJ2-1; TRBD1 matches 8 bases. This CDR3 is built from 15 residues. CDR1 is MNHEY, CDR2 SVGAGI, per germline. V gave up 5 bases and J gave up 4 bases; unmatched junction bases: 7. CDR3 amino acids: CASSTTGTGYNEQFF. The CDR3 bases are TGTGCCAGCAGTACAACCGGGACAGGTTACAATGAGCAGTTCTTC.

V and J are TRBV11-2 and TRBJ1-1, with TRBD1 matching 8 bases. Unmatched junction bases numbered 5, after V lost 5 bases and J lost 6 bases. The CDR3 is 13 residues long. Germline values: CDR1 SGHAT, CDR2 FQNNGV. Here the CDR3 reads CASSNRDRPEAFF. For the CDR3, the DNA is TGTGCCAGCAGCAACCGGGACAGGCCTGAAGCTTTCTTT.

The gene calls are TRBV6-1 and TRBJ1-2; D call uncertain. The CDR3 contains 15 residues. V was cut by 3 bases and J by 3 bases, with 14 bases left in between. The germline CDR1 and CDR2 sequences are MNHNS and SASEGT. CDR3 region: CASSEGRFEDYGYTF. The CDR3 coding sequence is TGTGCCAGCAGTGAGGGCCGTTTTGAAGACTATGGCTACACCTTC.

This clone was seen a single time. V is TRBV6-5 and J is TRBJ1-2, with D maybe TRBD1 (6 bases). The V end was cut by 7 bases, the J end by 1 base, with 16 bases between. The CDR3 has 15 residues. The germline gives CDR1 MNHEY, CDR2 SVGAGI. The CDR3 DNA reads TGTGCCAGCACCACGGACAGACTTCTTAACTATGGCTACACCTTC. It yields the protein CASTTDRLLNYGYTF.

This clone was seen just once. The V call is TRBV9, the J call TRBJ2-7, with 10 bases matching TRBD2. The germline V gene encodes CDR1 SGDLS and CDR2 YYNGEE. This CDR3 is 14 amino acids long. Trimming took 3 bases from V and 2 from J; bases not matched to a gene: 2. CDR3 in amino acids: CASSAGLATYEQYF. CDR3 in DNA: TGTGCCAGCAGCGCGGGACTAGCGACCTACGAGCAGTACTTC.